This T cell receptor beta chain was observed in a study of cytomegalovirus exposure and HLA in healthy donors. Study-wide results and caveats: The classifier, whose performance was assessed in both the original and validation cohorts, reportedly diagnosed cytomegalovirus status with high specificity and sensitivity. There were a few CMV-associated chains whose specificity for CMV antigens was confirmed in vitro. Cytomegalovirus-associated status was assigned to 150 or so TCR beta chains. The tendency of first-cohort TCR clusters to co-occur in the roughly 120 validation repertoires was identified by a subsequent analysis.

Comments on this clone: What it binds is not known.

The data were produced by immunoSEQ multiplex PCR, yet TCRdb's version contains in-frame clones alone and is incomplete. This sample has around 150,000 clones, with around 81% found just once. V lost 2 bases and J 8 bases, leaving 10 bases between the germline ends. The length of the CDR3 is 14 residues. Looked up from germline, CDR1 is MNHEY and CDR2 is SMNVEV (reference sequence). The gene calls are TRBV27 and TRBJ1-6; D is perhaps TRBD1 (5 bases). The sequenced sample was PBMCs. This TCR came from a young man in good health and CMV-seropositive. The CDR3 spells CASSLAGWDSPLHF. The CDR3 DNA reads TGTGCCAGCAGTTTAGCAGGGTGGGATTCACCCCTCCACTTT.